This is a list of T cell receptor beta chains from one sample in a study of cytomegalovirus exposure and HLA in healthy donors. Clones were sequenced by immunoSEQ multiplex PCR, and TCRdb holds only the in-frame ones, with some missing. The table includes about 180,000 clones, 85% detected once. Input material: PBMCs. All receptors derive from a man aged 18 to 29 in good health and CMV-seropositive. CDR3s include the opening cysteine and the closing phenylalanine or tryptophan. The order of the fields is J gene, D gene, V gene, clone size, CDR3 DNA, CDR3 protein. A D gene is named only where the DNA matches it firmly. Some rows mark clone size as missing; the rest say once, few, many or name a class of expanded clone.

j_call: TRBJ2-3; d_call: TRBD2; v_call: TRBV30; clone_size: -; cdr3_nt: TGTGCCTGGAGGGGGACTAGCGGGAACACAGATACGCAGTATTTT; cdr3_aa: CAWRGTSGNTDTQYF
j_call: TRBJ2-1; d_call: -; v_call: TRBV7-8; clone_size: -; cdr3_nt: TGTGCCAGCAGCTTAATTCGGAATGAGCAGTTCTTC; cdr3_aa: CASSLIRNEQFF
j_call: TRBJ2-5; d_call: -; v_call: TRBV5-4; clone_size: -; cdr3_nt: TGTGCCAGCAGGACCGGGACACAAGAGACCCAGTACTTC; cdr3_aa: CASRTGTQETQYF
j_call: TRBJ1-2; d_call: -; v_call: TRBV11-2; clone_size: -; cdr3_nt: TGTGCCAGCAGCTCGAGGGGAGGGGCCGATCGAGGGCATGGCTACACCTTC; cdr3_aa: CASSSRGGADRGHGYTF
j_call: TRBJ1-6; d_call: -; v_call: TRBV13; clone_size: -; cdr3_nt: TGTGCCAGCAGCTTGTGGGGGGAGAATTCACCCCTCCACTTT; cdr3_aa: CASSLWGENSPLHF
j_call: TRBJ1-4; d_call: -; v_call: TRBV19; clone_size: -; cdr3_nt: TGTGCCAGTAGTGCCCGGGGACTGAATGAAAAACTGTTTTTT; cdr3_aa: CASSARGLNEKLFF
j_call: TRBJ1-1; d_call: -; v_call: TRBV28; clone_size: -; cdr3_nt: TGTGCCAGCAGTTTGGCAGGGATAACTGAAGCTTTCTTT; cdr3_aa: CASSLAGITEAFF
j_call: TRBJ1-5; d_call: -; v_call: TRBV19; clone_size: -; cdr3_nt: TGTGCCAGTAGTTTGGGCGGGGATAACAATCAGCCCCAGCATTTT; cdr3_aa: CASSLGGDNNQPQHF
j_call: TRBJ2-3; d_call: TRBD2; v_call: TRBV9; clone_size: -; cdr3_nt: TGTGCCAGCAGCGTAGCCGGACTAGCGGGCACAGATACGCAGTATTTT; cdr3_aa: CASSVAGLAGTDTQYF
j_call: TRBJ2-3; d_call: TRBD2; v_call: TRBV28; clone_size: -; cdr3_nt: TGTGCCAGCAACCCGGGGGGGCGCACAGATACGCAGTATTTT; cdr3_aa: CASNPGGRTDTQYF
j_call: TRBJ2-3; d_call: TRBD2; v_call: TRBV15; clone_size: -; cdr3_nt: TGTGCCACCAGCCCGGGACTAAGCACAGATACGCAGTATTTT; cdr3_aa: CATSPGLSTDTQYF
j_call: TRBJ2-7; d_call: TRBD1; v_call: TRBV6-1; clone_size: -; cdr3_nt: TGTGCCAGCAGTTATGACAGGGGGCTCGAGCAGTACTTC; cdr3_aa: CASSYDRGLEQYF
j_call: TRBJ2-2; d_call: -; v_call: TRBV12-5; clone_size: -; cdr3_nt: TGTGCTAGTGGTCCCACAACCGGGGAGCTGTTTTTT; cdr3_aa: CASGPTTGELFF
j_call: TRBJ1-2; d_call: -; v_call: TRBV11-2; clone_size: -; cdr3_nt: TGTGCCAGCAGCTTAGAGGCCCAGGGCGACTATGGCTACACCTTC; cdr3_aa: CASSLEAQGDYGYTF
j_call: TRBJ2-1; d_call: -; v_call: TRBV6-5; clone_size: -; cdr3_nt: TGTGCCAGCAGCCCCACAGGGTATAATGAGCAGTTCTTC; cdr3_aa: CASSPTGYNEQFF
j_call: TRBJ1-2; d_call: -; v_call: TRBV5-1; clone_size: once; cdr3_nt: TGCGCCAGCAGCTTGGCAGGAGGCCAAGGCTATGGCTACACCTTC; cdr3_aa: CASSLAGGQGYGYTF
j_call: TRBJ1-5; d_call: -; v_call: TRBV2; clone_size: -; cdr3_nt: TGTGCCAGCAGCCTCTCAGTGTTCAATCAGCCCCAGCATTTT; cdr3_aa: CASSLSVFNQPQHF
j_call: TRBJ1-2; d_call: -; v_call: TRBV10-1; clone_size: -; cdr3_nt: TGCGCCAGCGGGGGGGCTTGGGGGGCAAGGAATGGCTACACCTTC; cdr3_aa: CASGGAWGARNGYTF
j_call: TRBJ1-4; d_call: TRBD1; v_call: TRBV7-9; clone_size: -; cdr3_nt: TGTGCCAGCAGCCAGGGGGCAGGGGGAGAAAAACTGTTTTTT; cdr3_aa: CASSQGAGGEKLFF
j_call: TRBJ1-5; d_call: -; v_call: TRBV6-1; clone_size: -; cdr3_nt: TGTGCCAGCCGGACAATTTATAGCAATCAGCCCCAGCATTTT; cdr3_aa: CASRTIYSNQPQHF
j_call: TRBJ1-4; d_call: -; v_call: TRBV30; clone_size: -; cdr3_nt: TGTGCCTGGACCAAAGGGGGTGAAAAACTGTTTTTT; cdr3_aa: CAWTKGGEKLFF
j_call: TRBJ1-1; d_call: TRBD1; v_call: TRBV11-1; clone_size: -; cdr3_nt: TGTGCCAGCCTTCGACAGGGGAACACTGAAGCTTTCTTT; cdr3_aa: CASLRQGNTEAFF
j_call: TRBJ1-1; d_call: TRBD1; v_call: TRBV5-4; clone_size: -; cdr3_nt: TGTGCCAGCAGCCTTGACAGGGGGCAGTGGAGCACTGAAGCTTTCTTT; cdr3_aa: CASSLDRGQWSTEAFF
j_call: TRBJ2-1; d_call: TRBD1; v_call: TRBV5-1; clone_size: -; cdr3_nt: TGCGCCAGCAGCTTTGACAGGGGGCGAACCTACAATGAGCAGTTCTTC; cdr3_aa: CASSFDRGRTYNEQFF
j_call: TRBJ2-4; d_call: TRBD1; v_call: TRBV28; clone_size: -; cdr3_nt: TGTGCCAGCAGTCCAACGGGACAGGCCGAAAACATTCAGTACTTC; cdr3_aa: CASSPTGQAENIQYF
j_call: TRBJ2-1; d_call: TRBD2; v_call: TRBV11-2; clone_size: -; cdr3_nt: TGTGCCAGCAGCTTCCCTAGCGGGATCAATGAGCAGTTCTTC; cdr3_aa: CASSFPSGINEQFF
j_call: TRBJ1-2; d_call: -; v_call: TRBV18; clone_size: -; cdr3_nt: TGTGCCAGCTCACCCGGGACTCAGAACCTCTATGGCTACACCTTC; cdr3_aa: CASSPGTQNLYGYTF
j_call: TRBJ1-2; d_call: -; v_call: TRBV11-2; clone_size: -; cdr3_nt: TGTGCCAGCAGCTCCTGGACGGGGGGCTATGGCTACACCTTC; cdr3_aa: CASSSWTGGYGYTF
j_call: TRBJ2-3; d_call: TRBD2; v_call: TRBV5-1; clone_size: -; cdr3_nt: TGCGCCAGCAGCGCGGGGGGGCCCGGCACAGATACGCAGTATTTT; cdr3_aa: CASSAGGPGTDTQYF
j_call: TRBJ2-7; d_call: TRBD1; v_call: TRBV28; clone_size: -; cdr3_nt: TGTGCCAGCAGTTGGGGACAGGAGGGGAACGAGCAGTACTTC; cdr3_aa: CASSWGQEGNEQYF
j_call: TRBJ2-2; d_call: -; v_call: TRBV28; clone_size: -; cdr3_nt: TGTGCCAGCAGTTTTCCGGTGAGAGGGAACACCGGGGAGCTGTTTTTT; cdr3_aa: CASSFPVRGNTGELFF
j_call: TRBJ2-3; d_call: TRBD2; v_call: TRBV27; clone_size: -; cdr3_nt: TGTGCCAGCAGTTTGGGCGGGAGGGGCGGCACAGATACGCAGTATTTT; cdr3_aa: CASSLGGRGGTDTQYF
j_call: TRBJ1-4; d_call: -; v_call: TRBV13; clone_size: -; cdr3_nt: TGTGCCAGCAGCTTAAGTGGCAGAAGTAATGAAAAACTGTTTTTT; cdr3_aa: CASSLSGRSNEKLFF